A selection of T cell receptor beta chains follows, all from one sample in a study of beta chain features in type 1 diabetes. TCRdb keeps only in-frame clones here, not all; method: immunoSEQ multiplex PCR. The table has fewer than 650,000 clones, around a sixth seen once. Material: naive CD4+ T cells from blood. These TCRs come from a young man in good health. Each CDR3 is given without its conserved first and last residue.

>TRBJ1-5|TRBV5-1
ASSFGTRDQPQH
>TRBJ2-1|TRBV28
ASSPGTGANNEQF
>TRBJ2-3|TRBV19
ASSIRGLAGDTQY
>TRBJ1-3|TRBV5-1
ASSLGDSGNTIY
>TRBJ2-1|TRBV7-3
ASSLGDSSYNEQF
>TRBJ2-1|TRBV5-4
ASSSHGGGAGAYNEQL
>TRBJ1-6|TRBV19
ASSPSRDGSPLH
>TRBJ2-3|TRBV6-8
ASSYSTATDTQY
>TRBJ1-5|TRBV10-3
AISISDQPQH
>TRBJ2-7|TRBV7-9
ASSIAYRGHREQY
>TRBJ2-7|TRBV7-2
ASSLVQSYEQY
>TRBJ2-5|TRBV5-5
ASSLGGLETQY
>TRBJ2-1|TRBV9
ASSAVPNEQF
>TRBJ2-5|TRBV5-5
ASSLTVTFQETQY
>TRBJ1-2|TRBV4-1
ASSQLRQGNYGYT
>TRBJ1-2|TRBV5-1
ASSSDRRPYGYT
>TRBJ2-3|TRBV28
ASSLYRGRGTDTQY
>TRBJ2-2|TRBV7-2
ASSRSPGLLNTGELF
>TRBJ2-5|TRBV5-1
ASSLAARDLQETQY
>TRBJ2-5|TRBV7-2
ASSPPGGWKGETQY
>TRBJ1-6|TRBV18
ASSPDRRSNSPLH
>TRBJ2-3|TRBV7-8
ASSFGTFTDTQY
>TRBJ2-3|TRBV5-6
ASTHRDTDTQY
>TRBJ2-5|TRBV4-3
ASSQERARNQETQY
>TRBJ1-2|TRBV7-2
ASSLGHGQGLYGYT
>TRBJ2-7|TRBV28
ASSPSGGGPYEQY
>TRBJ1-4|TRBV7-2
ASSLGPLTGGGEKLF
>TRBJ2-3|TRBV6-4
ASSDYSGGLYTQY
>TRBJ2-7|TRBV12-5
ASASSAGGVGEQY
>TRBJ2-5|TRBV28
ACGRQETQY
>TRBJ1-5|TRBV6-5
ASFPGGNQPQH
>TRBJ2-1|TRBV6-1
ASRLAGAPEQF
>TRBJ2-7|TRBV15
ATSRAGQGVYEQY
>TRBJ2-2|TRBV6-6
ASVRESAGELF
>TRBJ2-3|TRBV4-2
ASSQLPKRISTDTQY
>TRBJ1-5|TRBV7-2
ASSSGRLNQPQH
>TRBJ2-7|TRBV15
ATSRDPGSYEQY
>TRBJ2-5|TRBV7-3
ASSLAREETQY
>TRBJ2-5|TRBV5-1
ASSKGFQETQY
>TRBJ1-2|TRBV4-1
ASSQERGANYGYT
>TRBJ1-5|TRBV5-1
ASSLTGTGSNQPQH
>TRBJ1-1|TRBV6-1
ASSEAGQGSYWAF
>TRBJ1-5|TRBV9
ASSAWDSNQPQH
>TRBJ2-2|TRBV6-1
AKYGDRGRELF
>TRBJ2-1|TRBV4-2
ASSLDSIRTDEQF
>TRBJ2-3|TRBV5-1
ASSLGQSTDTQY
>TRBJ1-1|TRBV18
ASSRISRTSTEAF
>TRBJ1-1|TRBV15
ATSGPARGGVEAF
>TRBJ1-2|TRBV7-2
ASSLLRGGYT
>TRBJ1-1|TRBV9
ASSVEVTDTEAF
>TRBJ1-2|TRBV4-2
ASSQDLGQGYGYT
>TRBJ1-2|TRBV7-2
ASSFATMTGYT